This T cell receptor (beta chain) was sequenced during a study of cytomegalovirus exposure and HLA in healthy donors. The repertoire was sequenced with immunoSEQ multiplex PCR; TCRdb's copy has only in-frame clones and lacks some. The sample consists of 200,000 to 250,000 clones, roughly 87% of them appearing once. Sequenced: PBMCs. The sequence came from a man between 18 and 29 years old in good health and CMV-seropositive.

CDR3 coding DNA: TGTGCCAGCAGCCGCCGGGACAGGGGAGGAGGGCAGTACTTC. The encoded protein is CASSRRDRGGGQYF. The V and J genes are TRBV13 and TRBJ2-7, with 10 bases that match TRBD1. The V and J ends lost 5 bases and 9 bases, in that order; junction bases with no gene match: 10. This CDR3 contains 14 residues. Germline lookup yields CDR1 PRHDT and CDR2 FYEKMQ (reference sequence).